This T cell receptor (beta chain) came from a study of human T cells and chemical hapten exposure. Study-wide results and caveats: Correlating positively with patch test score were the PT1 expanded TCR counts.

Time point in this sample: patch test 1, 2 weeks after DPC sensitization. Treatment indicated: therapeutic diphenylcyclopropenone sensitization with weekly scalp DPC. TCRdb fed the RACE reads into MiXCR, producing one record per CDR3 protein. The table lists 180,000 or so distinct CDR3 sequences, roughly 14% of them singletons. The CDR3 has 12 amino acids. V dropped 0 bases and J dropped 11 bases, with 10 bases sitting between them. On this clonotype itself: Its antigen remains unknown.

The rearrangement joins TRBV12-3 or TRBV12-4 to TRBJ1-1; tentative D call: TRBD1 (5 bases). The sequences come from whole blood, collected in connection with sensitization to the hapten diphenylcyclopropenone (DPC). The sequence came from a woman aged 25 to 45 with alopecia areata. Some clones in this sample may be carry-over from other donors' samples. As DNA, the CDR3 is TGTGCCAGCAGTTTAGCAGGACAAAGGGCTTTCTTT. Its protein product is CASSLAGQRAFF.